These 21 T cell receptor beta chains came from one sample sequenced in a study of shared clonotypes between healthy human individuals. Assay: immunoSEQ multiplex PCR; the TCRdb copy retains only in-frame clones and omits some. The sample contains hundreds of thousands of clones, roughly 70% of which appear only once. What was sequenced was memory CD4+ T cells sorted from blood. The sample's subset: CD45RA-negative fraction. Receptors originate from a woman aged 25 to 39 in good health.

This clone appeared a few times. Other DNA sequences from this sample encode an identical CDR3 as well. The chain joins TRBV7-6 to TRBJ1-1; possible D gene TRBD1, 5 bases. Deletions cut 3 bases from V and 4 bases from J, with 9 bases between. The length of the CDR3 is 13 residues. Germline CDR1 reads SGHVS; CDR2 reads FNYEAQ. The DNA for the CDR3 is TGTGCCAGCAGCTTGCAGGGTGGCACTGAAGCTTTCTTT. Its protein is CASSLQGGTEAFF.

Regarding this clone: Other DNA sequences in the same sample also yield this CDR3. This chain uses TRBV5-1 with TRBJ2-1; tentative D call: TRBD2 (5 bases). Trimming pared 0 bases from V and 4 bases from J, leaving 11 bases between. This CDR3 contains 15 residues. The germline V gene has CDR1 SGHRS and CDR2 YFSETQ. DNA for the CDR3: TGCGCCAGCAGCTTGGACAGCCGAGGGTACAATGAGCAGTTCTTC. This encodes CASSLDSRGYNEQFF.

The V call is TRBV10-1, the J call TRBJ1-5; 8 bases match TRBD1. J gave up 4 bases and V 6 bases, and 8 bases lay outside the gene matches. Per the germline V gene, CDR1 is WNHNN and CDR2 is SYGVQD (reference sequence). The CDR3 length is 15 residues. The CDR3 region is CASSPGQGVNQPQHF. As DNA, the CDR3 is TGCGCCAGCAGCCCTGGACAGGGTGTAAATCAGCCCCAGCATTTT.

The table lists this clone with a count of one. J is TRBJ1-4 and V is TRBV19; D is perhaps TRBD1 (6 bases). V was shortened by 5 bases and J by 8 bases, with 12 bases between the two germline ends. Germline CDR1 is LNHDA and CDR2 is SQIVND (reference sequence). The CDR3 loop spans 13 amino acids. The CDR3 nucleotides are TGTGCCAGTAGTTCCAGGGGAGACGAAAAACTGTTTTTT. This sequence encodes CASSSRGDEKLFF.

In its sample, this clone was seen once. The CDR3 protein is CASSHVGRDTLYEQYF. The CDR3 coding sequence is TGCGCCAGCAGCCACGTGGGGAGGGACACCCTTTACGAGCAGTACTTC. The genes are TRBV4-1 and TRBJ2-7; tentatively, D is TRBD2 (7 bases). V lost 3 bases to trimming and J lost 4 bases, with 19 bases between them. Germline CDR1 is MGHRA and CDR2 is YSYEKL. This CDR3 is built from 16 residues.

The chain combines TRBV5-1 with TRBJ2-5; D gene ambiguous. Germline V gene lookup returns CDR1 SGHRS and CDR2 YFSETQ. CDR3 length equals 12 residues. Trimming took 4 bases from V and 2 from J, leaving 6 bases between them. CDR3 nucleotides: TGCGCCAGCAGCGAGGTACAAGAGACCCAGTACTTC. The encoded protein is CASSEVQETQYF.

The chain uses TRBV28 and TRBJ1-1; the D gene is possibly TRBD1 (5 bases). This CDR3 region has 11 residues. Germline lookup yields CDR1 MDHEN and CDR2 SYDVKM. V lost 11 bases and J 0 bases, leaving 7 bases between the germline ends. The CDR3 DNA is TGTGCCGGGGGAGTGAACACTGAAGCTTTCTTT. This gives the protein CAGGVNTEAFF. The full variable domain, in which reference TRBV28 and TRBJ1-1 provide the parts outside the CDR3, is DVKVTQSSRYLVKRTGEKVFLECVQDMDHENMFWYRQDPGLGLRLIYFSYDVKMKEKGDIPEGYSVSREKKERFSLILESASTNQTSMYLCAGGVNTEAFFGQGTRLTVV.

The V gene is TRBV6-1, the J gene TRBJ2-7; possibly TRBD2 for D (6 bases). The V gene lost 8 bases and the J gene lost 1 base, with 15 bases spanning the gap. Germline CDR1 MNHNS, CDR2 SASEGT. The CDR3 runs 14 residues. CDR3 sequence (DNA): TGTGCCAGCGTACGGGACTCCCAGTCCTACGAGCAGTACTTC. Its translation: CASVRDSQSYEQYF.

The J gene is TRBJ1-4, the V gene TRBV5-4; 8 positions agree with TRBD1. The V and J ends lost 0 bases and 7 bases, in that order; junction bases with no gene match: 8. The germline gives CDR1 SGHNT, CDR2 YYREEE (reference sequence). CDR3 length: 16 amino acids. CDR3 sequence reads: CASSLAAGGHVEKLFF. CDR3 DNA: TGTGCCAGCAGCTTGGCGGCAGGGGGCCATGTTGAAAAACTGTTTTTT. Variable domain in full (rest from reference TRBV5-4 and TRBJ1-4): ETGVTQSPTHLIKTRGQQVTLRCSSQSGHNTVSWYQQALGQGPQFIFQYYREEENGRGNFPPRFSGLQFPNYSSELNVNALELDDSALYLCASSLAAGGHVEKLFFGSGTQLSVL.

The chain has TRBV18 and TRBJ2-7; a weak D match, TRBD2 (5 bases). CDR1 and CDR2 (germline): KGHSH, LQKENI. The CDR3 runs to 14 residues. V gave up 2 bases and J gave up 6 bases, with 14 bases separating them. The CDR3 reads CASSPGGLVGEQYF. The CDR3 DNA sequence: TGTGCCAGCTCACCAGGCGGGCTAGTTGGCGAGCAGTACTTC.

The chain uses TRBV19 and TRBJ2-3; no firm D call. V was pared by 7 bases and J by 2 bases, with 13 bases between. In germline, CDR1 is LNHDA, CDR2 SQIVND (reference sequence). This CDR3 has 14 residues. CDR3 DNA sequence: TGTGCCAGTAAGGCCACCCCGTCCACAGATACGCAGTATTTT. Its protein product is CASKATPSTDTQYF. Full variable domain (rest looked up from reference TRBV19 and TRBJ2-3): DGGITQSPKYLFRKEGQNVTLSCEQNLNHDAMYWYRQDPGQGLRLIYYSQIVNDFQKGDIAEGYSVSREKKESFPLTVTSAQKNPTAFYLCASKATPSTDTQYFGPGTRLTVL.

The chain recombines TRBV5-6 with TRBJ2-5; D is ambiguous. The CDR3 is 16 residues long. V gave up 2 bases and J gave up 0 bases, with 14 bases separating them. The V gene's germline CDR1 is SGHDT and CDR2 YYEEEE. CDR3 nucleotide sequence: TGTGCCAGCAGCTTTCGCACATCCACAGACCAAGAGACCCAGTACTTC. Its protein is CASSFRTSTDQETQYF.

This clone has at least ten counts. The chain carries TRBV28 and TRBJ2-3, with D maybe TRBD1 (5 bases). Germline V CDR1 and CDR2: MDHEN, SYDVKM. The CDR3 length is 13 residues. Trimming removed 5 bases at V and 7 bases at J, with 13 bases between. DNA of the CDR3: TGTGCCAGCAGTGAGCCCCAGGGTCATACGCAGTATTTT. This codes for CASSEPQGHTQYF.

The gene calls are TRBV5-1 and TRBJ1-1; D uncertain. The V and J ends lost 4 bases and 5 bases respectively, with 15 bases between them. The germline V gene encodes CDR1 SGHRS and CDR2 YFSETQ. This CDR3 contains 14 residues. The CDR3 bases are TGCGCCAGCAGCCTATATGCGGGAACAACTGAAGCTTTCTTT. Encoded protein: CASSLYAGTTEAFF.

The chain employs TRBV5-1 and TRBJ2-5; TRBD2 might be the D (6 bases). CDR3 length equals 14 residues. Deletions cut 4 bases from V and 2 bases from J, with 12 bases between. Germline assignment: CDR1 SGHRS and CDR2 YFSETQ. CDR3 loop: CASSIGDSQETQYF. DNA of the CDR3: TGCGCCAGCAGCATAGGGGACTCTCAAGAGACCCAGTACTTC.

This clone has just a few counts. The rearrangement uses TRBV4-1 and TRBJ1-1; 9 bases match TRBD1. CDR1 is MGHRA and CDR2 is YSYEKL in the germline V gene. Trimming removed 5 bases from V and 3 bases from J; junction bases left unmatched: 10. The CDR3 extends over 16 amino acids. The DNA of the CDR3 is TGCGCCAGCAGCTCTACCCCGGACAGGGGTGACACTGAAGCTTTCTTT. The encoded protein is CASSSTPDRGDTEAFF.

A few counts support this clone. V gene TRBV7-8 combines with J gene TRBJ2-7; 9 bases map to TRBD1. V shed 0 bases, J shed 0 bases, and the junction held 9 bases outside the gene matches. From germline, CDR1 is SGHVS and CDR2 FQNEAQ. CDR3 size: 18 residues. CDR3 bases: TGTGCCAGCAGCTTAGCGGACAGGGGAACTATACCCTCCTACGAGCAGTACTTC. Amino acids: CASSLADRGTIPSYEQYF.

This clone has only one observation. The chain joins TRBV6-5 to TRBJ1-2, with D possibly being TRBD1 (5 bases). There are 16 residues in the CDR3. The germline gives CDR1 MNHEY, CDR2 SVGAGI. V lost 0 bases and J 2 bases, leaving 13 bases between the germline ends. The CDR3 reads CASSYSMGRSNYGYTF. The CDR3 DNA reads TGTGCCAGCAGTTACTCGATGGGACGGTCCAACTATGGCTACACCTTC.

CDR3 DNA: TGTGCCAGCAGCTCGTGGGGACAGAAGTTCTTGAACACTGAAGCTTTCTTT. It encodes CASSSWGQKFLNTEAFF. The gene calls are TRBV13 and TRBJ1-1; 7 nucleotides agree with TRBD1. CDR3 length equals 17 residues. The trim removed 4 bases at V and 0 bases at J, leaving 11 bases unmatched. Germline V gene data show CDR1 as PRHDT and CDR2 as FYEKMQ (reference sequence).

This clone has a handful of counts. The CDR3 nucleotides are TGTGCCAGCAGCTTGAAGGTTATGGCGGGAGTGAAAGATACGCAGTATTTT. Protein: CASSLKVMAGVKDTQYF. This chain connects TRBV5-4 to TRBJ2-3; 7 positions match TRBD2. The CDR3 spans 17 residues. V shed 1 base, J shed 5 bases, and the junction held 13 bases outside the gene matches. Germline CDR1 is SGHNT and CDR2 is YYREEE (reference sequence).

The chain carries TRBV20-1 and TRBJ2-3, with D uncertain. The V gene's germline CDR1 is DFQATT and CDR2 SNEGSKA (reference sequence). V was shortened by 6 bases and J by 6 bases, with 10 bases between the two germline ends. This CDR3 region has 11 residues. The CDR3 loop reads CSAKNGDTQYF. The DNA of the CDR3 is TGCAGTGCCAAAAACGGGGATACGCAGTATTTT.